This TCR delta chain was identified in a study of gamma-delta T cells after stem cell transplantation. V lost 0 bases and J lost 1, with 17 bases in between. Germline V CDR1 and CDR2: GEAIGNYY, EKD. This CDR3 comprises 17 residues. TCRdb redid clone calling on the RT-PCR reads using CATT. The sample holds about 2,900 delta-chain clones, around 1.8% seen once. A note on this clone: With only one base between it and a far larger clone, this is likely a read error. This sample also contains other DNA sequences that code for the same CDR3.

This clonotype originated in a human donor. It is not recorded whose cells these are; they may come from a transplant donor. The chain uses TRDV2 and TRDJ1; TRDD3 might be the D (6 bases). Material: gamma-delta T cells. The CDR3 DNA reads as TGTGCCTGTGACACCGTCTATAGGGGGGGAACCACCGATAAACTCATCTTT. Residues: CACDTVYRGGTTDKLIF.